A selection of T cell receptor beta chains follows, all from one sample in a study of T-cell reconstitution after alpha-beta-depleted transplantation in children. One entry per CDR3 protein, called by TCRdb with MiXCR from the PCR reads. The table includes some 200,000 distinct CDR3 sequences, about 6.4% detected once. Sequences were derived from PBMCs from the stem cell graft donor, sampled from the stem cell graft. The source is a human donor who donated a stem cell graft to a child with Wiskott-Aldrich syndrome. Each CDR3 is given with its conserved first and last residue. The D gene is left open where the match is weak. Rows may omit the clone size; those that give it use once, few, many or a size class.

>TRBD1|many|TRBV27|TRBJ2-7
TGTGCCAGCAGTACGACAGGGGAAGAGCAGTACTTC
CASSTTGEEQYF
>NA|many|TRBV20-1|TRBJ1-5
TGCAGTGCCCCTGGGGGCAGGTATAGCAATCAGCCCCAGCATTTT
CSAPGGRYSNQPQHF
>TRBD1|NA|TRBV3-1|TRBJ1-1
TGTGCCAGCAGCCAGGGACAGGGGAACACTGAAGCTTTCTTT
CASSQGQGNTEAFF
>TRBD1|many|TRBV3-1|TRBJ2-5
TGTGCCAGCAGCCAAGTTACGGCAGGGGGCTTGGAGACCCAGTACTTC
CASSQVTAGGLETQYF
>NA|many|TRBV4-3|TRBJ2-3
TGCGCCAGCAGCCAAGACTTAGTGACTAGAATCACAGATACGCAGTATTTT
CASSQDLVTRITDTQYF
>NA|NA|TRBV5-1|TRBJ1-3
TGCGCCAGCAGCTCTCACCGGGCCGCAGAGGGGGGAAACACCATATATTTT
CASSSHRAAEGGNTIYF
>TRBD1|few|TRBV5-6|TRBJ1-2
TGTGCCAGCAGCTTTCGTACAGGGGTTGTGTCTGGCTACACCTTC
CASSFRTGVVSGYTF
>NA|many|TRBV4-2|TRBJ1-6
TGTGCCAGCAGCCAAGAGACCTTGGCACCCCTCCACTTT
CASSQETLAPLHF
>TRBD1|NA|TRBV24-1|TRBJ1-5
TGTGCCACCAGTGATTCGCGACAGGGAAAACAGCCCCAGCATTTT
CATSDSRQGKQPQHF
>NA|many|TRBV20-1|TRBJ2-2
TGCAGTGCTAGAGATCGCCGAATGGGGGCGAACACCGGGGAGCTGTTTTTT
CSARDRRMGANTGELFF
>NA|many|TRBV9|TRBJ1-5
TGTGCCAGCAGCTCGGACGGCGCAAGCAATCAGCCCCAGCATTTT
CASSSDGASNQPQHF
>TRBD1|NA|TRBV5-5|TRBJ2-7
TGTGCCAGCAGCTGTGGACAGGGCCCGTACGAGCAGTACTTC
CASSCGQGPYEQYF
>NA|many|TRBV5-1|TRBJ2-5
TGCGCCAGCAGTTCCGGGACACTCAACCAAGAGACCCAGTACTTC
CASSSGTLNQETQYF
>TRBD1|many|TRBV9|TRBJ1-2
TGTGCCAGCAGCGTCGGACAGGGCAGCTCCTATGGCTACACCTTC
CASSVGQGSSYGYTF
>NA|many|TRBV20-1|TRBJ2-5
TGCAGTGCTAGAAAGGGTCCCGAGGAGACCCAGTACTTC
CSARKGPEETQYF
>NA|NA|TRBV7-6|TRBJ2-3
TGTGCCAGCAGCTTAGGGTCGGGGGCCCCAGATACGCAGTATTTT
CASSLGSGAPDTQYF
>NA|many|TRBV5-1|TRBJ2-3
TGCGCCAGCAGCTTGGGGGGAGGCACAGATACGCAGTATTTT
CASSLGGGTDTQYF
>NA|many|TRBV5-6|TRBJ1-2
TGTGCCAGCAGCATGTCCTTCCGGGACACTAAGGGCTACACCTTC
CASSMSFRDTKGYTF
>TRBD2|many|TRBV24-1|TRBJ2-3
TGTGCCACCAGTGCCTACCCGACTAGCGGGGGTCGCGATACGCAGTATTTT
CATSAYPTSGGRDTQYF
>NA|few|TRBV11-2|TRBJ2-7
TGTGCCAGCAGCTTTTTCCCCGGGGACCCCACCTACGAGCAGTACTTC
CASSFFPGDPTYEQYF
>TRBD1|many|TRBV7-2|TRBJ2-1
TGTGCCAGCAGCTTAGTACAGGGGACCTACAATGAGCAGTTCTTC
CASSLVQGTYNEQFF
>TRBD1|many|TRBV5-6|TRBJ1-2
TGTGCCAGCCGTAAATTCCCCGGGACAGGGATTTACTATGGCTACACCTTC
CASRKFPGTGIYYGYTF
>NA|many|TRBV28|TRBJ1-2
TGTGCCAGCAGCGTACTCGGGACACACTATGGCTACACCTTC
CASSVLGTHYGYTF
>NA|NA|TRBV20-1|TRBJ1-5
TGCAGTGCTAGACCCTCTTTGGGCAATCAGCCCCAGCATTTT
CSARPSLGNQPQHF
>NA|NA|TRBV21-1|TRBJ2-5
TGTGCCAGCAGCCCCAGGGGCCAAGAGACCCAGTACTTC
CASSPRGQETQYF
>TRBD1|few|TRBV18|TRBJ2-5
TGTGCCAGCTCGCCGGACAGGGGCCATCCGACCCAGTACTTC
CASSPDRGHPTQYF
>NA|few|TRBV5-1|TRBJ2-1
TGCGCCAGCAGCTTGGCCTTTCGGCAGGGGCCTTACAATGAGCAGTTCTTC
CASSLAFRQGPYNEQFF
>TRBD2|many|TRBV29-1|TRBJ2-7
TGCAGCGTTGAAACCACGACTAGCATCAACGAGCAGTACTTC
CSVETTTSINEQYF
>NA|many|TRBV20-1|TRBJ2-1
TGCAGTCCCCTTTGGCGGGAAGCGGGTGAGCAGTTCTTC
CSPLWREAGEQFF
>NA|many|TRBV27|TRBJ2-5
TGTGCCAGCAGTTTATACCCTGGGGGGAAGGAGACCCAGTACTTC
CASSLYPGGKETQYF
>NA|NA|TRBV5-1|TRBJ1-5
TGCGCCAGCAGCCTGGACGGGAAGCAGCCCCAGCATTTT
CASSLDGKQPQHF
>TRBD1|NA|TRBV7-8|TRBJ2-3
TGTGCCAGCAGCTTAGGTCTAAGAGGACAGGTCACAGATACGCAGTATTTT
CASSLGLRGQVTDTQYF
>NA|many|TRBV20-1|TRBJ1-1
TGCAGTGCCAAGGAGAACACTGAAGCTTTCTTT
CSAKENTEAFF
>TRBD1|many|TRBV7-7|TRBJ2-1
TGTGCCAGCAGTTCGGGACAGAGCTCCTACAATGAGCAGTTCTTC
CASSSGQSSYNEQFF
>NA|many|TRBV6-1|TRBJ1-1
TGTGCCAGCAGGGCCGGGACGGAGAACACTGAAGCTTTCTTT
CASRAGTENTEAFF
>NA|NA|TRBV5-4|TRBJ2-2
TGTGCCAGCAGCTTCCCAGGGACCGGGGAGCTGTTTTTT
CASSFPGTGELFF
>NA|many|TRBV27|TRBJ2-7
TGTGCCAGCAGTATCGACGGGGTAAGGTACGAGCAGTACTTC
CASSIDGVRYEQYF
>NA|many|TRBV21-1|TRBJ2-1
TGTGCCAGCAGCCCCCAGGGGACAGGCGACAATGAGCAGTTCTTC
CASSPQGTGDNEQFF
>TRBD2|NA|TRBV7-2|TRBJ2-3
TGTGCCAGCAGCTTACTAGCGGGTAGCACAGATACGCAGTATTTT
CASSLLAGSTDTQYF
>TRBD1|many|TRBV10-3|TRBJ2-7
TGTGCCATCAGTGACACGAGACAGGGGATCTACGAGCAGTACTTC
CAISDTRQGIYEQYF
>TRBD2|NA|TRBV5-6|TRBJ2-3
TGTGCCAGCAGCTACGGCGGGGGGGGCACAGATACGCAGTATTTT
CASSYGGGGTDTQYF
>TRBD1|many|TRBV20-1|TRBJ2-7
TGCAGTGCTACTCAACAGGGGACCTACGAGCAGTACTTC
CSATQQGTYEQYF
>NA|many|TRBV20-1|TRBJ1-1
TGCAGTGCTAGTAAGGGTAACACTGAAGCTTTCTTT
CSASKGNTEAFF
>TRBD1|few|TRBV4-1|TRBJ2-6
TGCGCCAGCAGCCAACAGACAGGGGGCGCGTCTGGGGCCAACGTCCTGACTTTC
CASSQQTGGASGANVLTF
>TRBD2|few|TRBV2|TRBJ2-3
TGTGCCAGCAGTGCCTGGACTAGCGGGGCAGATACGCAGTATTTT
CASSAWTSGADTQYF
>TRBD1|many|TRBV12-3/TRBV12-4|TRBJ2-1
TGTGCCAGCAGTCATGGGACAGGGGTAAGCAATGAGCAGTTCTTC
CASSHGTGVSNEQFF
>TRBD2|NA|TRBV30|TRBJ2-7
TGTGCCTGGAGTGTGAGGCTAGCGGGGGGCTTACTCTACGAGCAGTACTTC
CAWSVRLAGGLLYEQYF
>NA|few|TRBV5-1|TRBJ2-5
TGCGCCAGCTATGCTGCGGTTCTAGAGACCCAGTACTTC
CASYAAVLETQYF
>NA|many|TRBV4-1|TRBJ1-5
TGCGCCAGCAGCCAAGTTTTCGCAGGGAATCGGCCCCAGCATTTT
CASSQVFAGNRPQHF
>NA|NA|TRBV30|TRBJ2-7
TGTGCCTGGAGTCGAGAAAGGACAAGTCAGGGTTACGAGCAGTACTTC
CAWSRERTSQGYEQYF
>TRBD1|many|TRBV7-2|TRBJ2-7
TGTGCCAGCAGCTTGCGACAGGGGCTTTCCTACGAGCAGTACTTC
CASSLRQGLSYEQYF
>NA|many|TRBV7-9|TRBJ2-7
TGTGCCAGCAGCTTTTCCTCGGGTGGCGAGCAGTACTTC
CASSFSSGGEQYF
>NA|many|TRBV4-2|TRBJ2-3
TGTGCCAGCAGCCAAGCCTCTGACAGGCAGCGGGGCACAGATACGCAGTATTTT
CASSQASDRQRGTDTQYF
>TRBD2|NA|TRBV6-5|TRBJ2-1
TGTGCCAGCAGCTTAACTAGCGGGGGCCGCAGCTCCTACAATGAGCAGTTCTTC
CASSLTSGGRSSYNEQFF
>NA|many|TRBV15|TRBJ1-1
TGTGCCACCAGCAGAGGATTCGGGGCTGGGAACACTGAAGCTTTCTTT
CATSRGFGAGNTEAFF
>TRBD1|few|TRBV5-5|TRBJ1-2
TGTGCCAGCAGCTTCGGGACAGGGGGTTTTCTCGGCTACACCTTC
CASSFGTGGFLGYTF
>NA|many|TRBV27|TRBJ2-1
TGTGCCAGCAGACTAACGACAGGAATCTCCAATGAGCAGTTCTTC
CASRLTTGISNEQFF